Listed here is a single T cell receptor (beta chain). Its antigen is unidentified. This record belongs to a study of T-cell memory formation after mild COVID-19. MiXCR, applied by TCRdb to the 5' RACE reads, yields one record per CDR3 protein. The sample has under 300,000 distinct CDR3 sequences, approximately 10% seen once. CDR1 MDHEN and CDR2 SYDVKM come from the germline V gene. The CDR3 totals 11 residues. V dropped 8 bases and J dropped 7; count of bases not matched to a gene: 5. Study results and caveats: There was a balanced CD4/CD8 profile in clones contracting day 15 to 85, and later expanders leaned CD4+. Among contracting clones, CD4+ were mainly CM/EM and CD8+ enriched in EMRA.

The receptor comes from a man younger than 35 who had mild COVID-19 (a few samples of this study predate the infection). Cell type and time point are not known. The sequenced sample was PBMCs or a T cell subset sorted from them (not recorded which). The chain is built from TRBV28 and TRBJ2-7; 7 bases map to TRBD2. The CDR3 bases are TGTGCCAGCGGTGGGGGAGGGGAGCAGTACGTC. Amino acids: CASGGGGEQYV.